These 18 T cell receptor beta chains were all obtained from the same sample, sequenced in a study of beta chain features in type 1 diabetes. Of the isolated RNA, all was reverse transcribed, and so the sequenced material was expressed TCRB transcripts. Measured with immunoSEQ multiplex PCR; TCRdb has only the in-frame clones, and not every one. This repertoire shows 200,000 to 250,000 clones, around 65% found once; its top ten account for around 0.057%. Sample: naive CD4+ T cells from blood. The receptors stem from a man aged 25-45 years in good health.

This rearrangement joins TRBV5-1 to TRBJ1-1; no firm D call. Germline CDR1 reads SGHRS; CDR2 reads YFSETQ. This CDR3 region has 15 residues. The V end lost 0 bases, the J end lost 1 base, and 10 bases lay between the germline ends. CDR3 sequence reads: CASSLAPGGNTEAFF. In nucleotides, the CDR3 is TGCGCCAGCAGCTTGGCCCCGGGAGGGAACACTGAAGCTTTCTTT.

V and J are TRBV7-6 and TRBJ2-5; TRBD1 agrees at 8 bases. Germline V gene lookup returns CDR1 SGHVS and CDR2 FNYEAQ. V was clipped by 2 bases and J by 2 bases; unmatched bases: 1. The CDR3 is 14 amino acids. The CDR3 DNA is TGTGCCAGCAGCTTATGGGACAGGCAAGAGACCCAGTACTTC. It is translated as CASSLWDRQETQYF. Variable domain in full (rest from reference TRBV7-6 and TRBJ2-5): GAGVSQSPRYKVTKRGQDVALRCDPISGHVSLYWYRQALGQGPEFLTYFNYEAQQDKSGLPNDRFSAERPEGSISTLTIQRTEQRDSAMYRCASSLWDRQETQYFGPGTRLLVL.

V gene TRBV5-1 combines with J gene TRBJ2-1, with TRBD2 matching 13 bases. V dropped 3 bases and J dropped 1; count of bases not matched to a gene: 1. The CDR3 length is 16 residues. CDR1 SGHRS and CDR2 YFSETQ come from the germline V gene. CDR3 sequence: CASSSGLAGSYNEQFF. The CDR3 DNA reads as TGCGCCAGCAGCTCGGGACTAGCGGGGTCCTACAATGAGCAGTTCTTC.

This clone was counted a single time. V and J are TRBV7-2 and TRBJ2-7; D not resolved. With 2 bases removed from V and 0 bases from J, the gap between germline ends came to 8 bases. This CDR3 is built from 14 residues. The germline CDR1 and CDR2 sequences are SGHTA and FQGNSA. The CDR3 protein is CASSLLALSYEQYF. The CDR3 DNA reads TGTGCCAGCAGCTTACTGGCCCTCTCCTACGAGCAGTACTTC.

This chain joins TRBV30 and TRBJ2-1; no clear D. Trimming stripped 2 bases from V and 6 bases from J, with 5 bases between. The length of the CDR3 is 11 residues. Germline-derived CDR1 and CDR2 are GTSNPN and SVGIG (reference sequence). CDR3 bases: TGTGCCTGGAGTAGCGTCAATGAGCAGTTCTTC. It specifies CAWSSVNEQFF. The variable domain in full, completed from reference TRBV30 and TRBJ2-1, reads SQTIHQWPATLVQPVGSPLSLECTVEGTSNPNLYWYRQAAGRGLQLLFYSVGIGQISSEVPQNLSASRPQDRQFILSSKKLLLSDSGFYLCAWSSVNEQFFGPGTRLTVL.

There are a few counts of this clone. The rearrangement links TRBV11-2 to TRBJ2-1, with D uncertain. The germline V gene has CDR1 SGHAT and CDR2 FQNNGV. V shed 1 base and J shed 7 bases, with 8 bases lying between them. CDR3 length: 13 amino acids. The CDR3 protein is CASSLGQFNEQFF. The CDR3 DNA reads as TGTGCCAGCAGCTTAGGGCAGTTTAATGAGCAGTTCTTC.

The J gene is TRBJ2-1, the V gene TRBV9; 8 bases are a match to TRBD2. V was pared by 1 base and J by 5 bases, with 2 bases of the junction left unmatched. Germline loops: CDR1 SGDLS, CDR2 YYNGEE. The CDR3 totals 14 residues. The CDR3 DNA is TGTGCCAGCAGCGTAAGCGGGAGAGACAATGAGCAGTTCTTC. Amino acids: CASSVSGRDNEQFF.

The chain employs TRBV7-9 and TRBJ2-7; D remains ambiguous. Germline CDR1 is SEHNR and CDR2 is FQNEAQ (reference sequence). V lost 5 bases and J lost 6, with 5 bases in between. The CDR3 covers 10 residues. CDR3 residues: CASSTTEQYF. The DNA for the CDR3 is TGTGCCAGCAGCACTACCGAGCAGTACTTC.

The chain carries TRBV7-9 and TRBJ2-7, with D maybe TRBD1 (6 bases). Trimming shortened V by 4 bases and J by 1 base, and 11 bases separated the two germline ends. The CDR3 contains 14 residues. Per germline, CDR1 SEHNR and CDR2 FQNEAQ (reference sequence). The CDR3 nucleotides are TGTGCCAGCAGCTCGGACAGAGAGTCCTACGAGCAGTACTTC. As protein: CASSSDRESYEQYF.

This clone came up a few times. The chain has TRBV19 and TRBJ2-1; TRBD1 or TRBD2 may be the D gene (5 bases each). Germline V gives CDR1 LNHDA, CDR2 SQIVND (reference sequence). V lost 8 bases, J lost 0 bases, and 11 bases lay in between. The CDR3 totals 14 residues. As DNA, the CDR3 is TGTGCCAGTCGGGGCCAAAACTCCTACAATGAGCAGTTCTTC. Translated: CASRGQNSYNEQFF. The variable domain in full, with the rest retrieved from reference TRBV19 and TRBJ2-1, is DGGITQSPKYLFRKEGQNVTLSCEQNLNHDAMYWYRQDPGQGLRLIYYSQIVNDFQKGDIAEGYSVSREKKESFPLTVTSAQKNPTAFYLCASRGQNSYNEQFFGPGTRLTVL.

The V call is TRBV2, the J call TRBJ1-1; TRBD1 matches 9 bases. CDR3 length equals 13 residues. Germline trimming cut 6 bases from V and 6 bases from J; bases unmatched to any gene: 5. Germline V gives CDR1 SNHLY, CDR2 FYNNEI. CDR3 DNA: TGTGCCAGCAGGCGGACAGGGGTGGCTGAAGCTTTCTTT. It yields the protein CASRRTGVAEAFF.

The chain joins TRBV11-2 to TRBJ1-1; 7 bases align to TRBD1. The germline V gene encodes CDR1 SGHAT and CDR2 FQNNGV. CDR3 length: 13 amino acids. The V segment lost 6 bases and the J segment 3 bases; nucleotides outside the gene matches: 4. Here the CDR3 reads CASRSDRDTEAFF. CDR3 bases: TGTGCCAGCAGGTCCGACAGGGACACTGAAGCTTTCTTT.

This clone was seen only a few times. The rearrangement joins TRBV30 to TRBJ2-4, with D unresolved. The CDR3 spans 13 residues. Germline V gives CDR1 GTSNPN, CDR2 SVGIG (reference sequence). V lost 5 bases, J lost 1 base, and 9 bases lay in between. For the CDR3, the DNA is TGTGCCTGGGAGAGTGGGGCCAAAAACATTCAGTACTTC. Amino acid sequence: CAWESGAKNIQYF.

The J gene is TRBJ2-2, the V gene TRBV28; D unresolved. CDR1 and CDR2 from the germline V gene are MDHEN and SYDVKM. V was clipped by 4 bases and J by 3 bases, with 6 bases between them. This CDR3 comprises 13 residues. DNA for the CDR3: TGTGCCAGCAGTTCCCAGGACACCGGGGAGCTGTTTTTT. It encodes CASSSQDTGELFF.

The rearrangement joins TRBV11-1 to TRBJ1-2, with 11 bases aligning to TRBD1. V was pared by 5 bases and J by 2 bases, with 4 bases of the junction left unmatched. The CDR3 loop spans 15 amino acids. The germline V gene has CDR1 SGHAT and CDR2 FQDESV (reference sequence). The CDR3 reads CASSTRTGGNYGYTF. The CDR3 nucleotides read TGTGCCAGCAGCACCCGGACAGGGGGCAACTATGGCTACACCTTC.

This clone turned up a few times. The J gene is TRBJ2-1, the V gene TRBV30; TRBD1 aligns across 7 bases. Germline V CDR1 and CDR2: GTSNPN, SVGIG (reference sequence). This CDR3 contains 14 residues. The J segment lost 6 bases and the V segment lost 5 bases, leaving 10 bases of the junction unmatched. CDR3 residues: CAWVGMGQTNEQFF. DNA for the CDR3: TGTGCCTGGGTTGGGATGGGACAGACCAATGAGCAGTTCTTC.

The chain links TRBV10-3 to TRBJ1-1; D not certain. CDR3 length: 11 amino acids. Trimming shortened V by 3 bases and J by 4 bases, and 3 bases separated the two germline ends. Germline V gene sequence: CDR1 ENHRY, CDR2 SYGVKD. The CDR3 DNA reads as TGTGCCATCAGTGATCTCACTGAAGCTTTCTTT. It yields the protein CAISDLTEAFF.

There are a few counts of this clone. V and J are TRBV7-9 and TRBJ2-1, with TRBD1 as a possible D gene (6 bases). This CDR3 has 15 residues. The germline V gene encodes CDR1 SEHNR and CDR2 FQNEAQ (reference sequence). V lost 5 bases to trimming and J lost 6 bases, with 17 bases between them. CDR3 in amino acids: CASSQTGTLFNEQFF. DNA of the CDR3: TGTGCCAGCAGCCAAACCGGGACACTGTTCAATGAGCAGTTCTTC.